These T cell receptor beta chains were read from a single sample in a study of T cell changes during pregnancy in multiple sclerosis. TCRdb keeps only in-frame clones here, not all; method: immunoSEQ multiplex PCR. Seen here are about 68,000 clones, less than 95% observed once, and the top ten hold around 1.5%. The input for sequencing was peripheral blood, taken in the third trimester of pregnancy. The receptors originated from a female donor with multiple sclerosis, enrolled in a pregnancy study. Each CDR3 is given with its conserved first and last residue. A D gene is named only where the DNA matches it firmly. Rows may omit the clone size; those that give it use once, few, many or a size class.

length: 15; J: TRBJ2-4; V: TRBV4-2; size: .; D: .; DNA: TGTGCCAGCAGCCAAGATCAACCCCAAACCGGCATTCAGTACTTC; CDR3: CASSQDQPQTGIQYF
length: 12; J: TRBJ1-6; V: TRBV6-6; size: .; D: .; DNA: TGTGCTGTTAGCTCCTATAATTCACCCCTCCACTTT; CDR3: CAVSSYNSPLHF
length: 14; J: TRBJ1-5; V: TRBV29-1; size: .; D: TRBD1; DNA: TGCAGCGGCCAAACGGGACAGGGCCATCAGCCCCAGCATTTT; CDR3: CSGQTGQGHQPQHF
length: 14; J: TRBJ1-2; V: TRBV7-9; size: .; D: TRBD1; DNA: TGTGCCAGCAGCGAACGATTGACAGGGGATGGCTACACCTTC; CDR3: CASSERLTGDGYTF
length: 15; J: TRBJ2-2; V: TRBV7-3; size: .; D: TRBD1; DNA: TGTGCCAGCAGCTACCAGGGGGCGAACACCGGGGAGCTGTTTTTT; CDR3: CASSYQGANTGELFF
length: 14; J: TRBJ1-2; V: TRBV18; size: .; D: .; DNA: TGTGCCAGCTCCCCCGGGACAATGAACTATGGCTACACCTTC; CDR3: CASSPGTMNYGYTF
length: 15; J: TRBJ2-3; V: TRBV9; size: .; D: TRBD2; DNA: TGTGCCAGCAGCCCCCGAGCGGGGACCACAGATACGCAGTATTTT; CDR3: CASSPRAGTTDTQYF
length: 16; J: TRBJ2-7; V: TRBV27; size: .; D: .; DNA: TGTGCCAGCAGTAAGCATCCTCAAGGGGAAAGCTACGAGCAGTACTTC; CDR3: CASSKHPQGESYEQYF
length: 16; J: TRBJ1-2; V: TRBV4-3; size: .; D: .; DNA: TGCGCCAGCAGCCAAGATATCAGGGGCGCAGGCTATGGCTACACCTTC; CDR3: CASSQDIRGAGYGYTF
length: 15; J: TRBJ1-1; V: TRBV5-1; size: .; D: .; DNA: TGCGCCAGTGGTCTGGAGAGGCAGGGGAACACTGAAGCTTTCTTT; CDR3: CASGLERQGNTEAFF
length: 12; J: TRBJ2-7; V: TRBV2; size: once; D: .; DNA: TGTGCCAGCGGAGGGAGGTCCCACGAGCAGTACTTC; CDR3: CASGGRSHEQYF
length: 16; J: TRBJ2-1; V: TRBV7-6; size: .; D: TRBD1; DNA: TGTGCCAGCAGCGCAAGTCCAGGGGGCGGAAACAATGAGCAGTTCTTC; CDR3: CASSASPGGGNNEQFF
length: 15; J: TRBJ1-1; V: TRBV7-2; size: .; D: .; DNA: TGTGCCAGCAGCTTAGGCCCCGGGGGGGGGACTGAAGCTTTCTTT; CDR3: CASSLGPGGGTEAFF
length: 12; J: TRBJ1-1; V: TRBV7-9; size: .; D: TRBD1; DNA: TGTGCCAGCGACAGGGAGGACACTGAAGCTTTCTTT; CDR3: CASDREDTEAFF
length: 14; J: TRBJ1-4; V: TRBV7-2; size: .; D: TRBD1; DNA: TGTGCCAGCAGCGTCCGACAGGGTGACGAAAAACTGTTTTTT; CDR3: CASSVRQGDEKLFF
length: 15; J: TRBJ1-1; V: TRBV5-1; size: once; D: .; DNA: TGCGCCAGCAGCTTGGGTGTGGACTTGAACACTGAAGCTTTCTTT; CDR3: CASSLGVDLNTEAFF
length: 11; J: TRBJ2-3; V: TRBV6-5; size: once; D: .; DNA: TGTGCCAGCAGGGGGAGAGATACGCAGTATTTT; CDR3: CASRGRDTQYF
length: 15; J: TRBJ2-3; V: TRBV7-6; size: .; D: .; DNA: TGTGCCAGCAGCTTAGGGGGAGCCGGTACAGATACGCAGTATTTT; CDR3: CASSLGGAGTDTQYF
length: 13; J: TRBJ1-5; V: TRBV2; size: .; D: .; DNA: TGTGCCAGCAGTGACATCACATATCAGCCCCAGCATTTT; CDR3: CASSDITYQPQHF
length: 15; J: TRBJ2-5; V: TRBV18; size: .; D: .; DNA: TGTGCCAGCTCTCAAAGGACAGACCCTTGGGAGACCCAGTACTTC; CDR3: CASSQRTDPWETQYF
length: 12; J: TRBJ2-7; V: TRBV10-3; size: .; D: .; DNA: TGTGCCATCAGTGAGTCTGGCAGGAACCAGTACTTC; CDR3: CAISESGRNQYF